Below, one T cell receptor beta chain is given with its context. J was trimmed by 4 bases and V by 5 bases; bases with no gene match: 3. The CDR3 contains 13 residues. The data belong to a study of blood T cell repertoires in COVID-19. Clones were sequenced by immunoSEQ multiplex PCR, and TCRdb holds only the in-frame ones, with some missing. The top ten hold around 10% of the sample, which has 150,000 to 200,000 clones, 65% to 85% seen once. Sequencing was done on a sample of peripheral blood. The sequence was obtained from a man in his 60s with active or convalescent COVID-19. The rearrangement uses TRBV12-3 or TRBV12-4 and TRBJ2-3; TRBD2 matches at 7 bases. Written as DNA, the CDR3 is TGTGCCAGCAGTCTTCGGGAGGCAGATACGCAGTATTTT. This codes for CASSLREADTQYF.